The 24 T cell receptor beta chains below were found in one sample sequenced in a study of beta chain features in type 1 diabetes. The sequenced template was cDNA made from the entire isolated RNA. Assay: immunoSEQ multiplex PCR; the TCRdb copy retains only in-frame clones and omits some. The sample contains 150,000 or so clones, about 9.2% of which appear only once. Sequencing used central memory CD4+ T cells from blood. Receptors originate from a man aged 18 to 30 in good health.

Only a few counts were recorded for this clone. The CDR3 reads CASSFQGPNLSNSPLHF. The CDR3 region has the DNA TGTGCCAGCAGCTTCCAGGGCCCTAATTTGAGCAATTCACCCCTCCACTTT. The J gene is TRBJ1-6, the V gene TRBV7-2, with D maybe TRBD1 (5 bases). Trimming removed 3 bases at V and 7 bases at J, with 19 bases between. The CDR3 is 17 amino acids. Germline lookup yields CDR1 SGHTA and CDR2 FQGNSA.

This clone was counted ten times or more. The chain links TRBV4-1 to TRBJ2-7; 7 nucleotides align to TRBD1. This CDR3 contains 15 residues. V gave up 0 bases and J gave up 2 bases; unmatched junction bases: 4. Germline assignment: CDR1 MGHRA and CDR2 YSYEKL. CDR3 amino acids: CASSQDWDSTYEQYF. In DNA, the CDR3 is TGCGCCAGCAGCCAAGATTGGGACAGCACCTACGAGCAGTACTTC.

This clone was seen a few times. This chain connects TRBV4-3 to TRBJ2-1, with 7 bases that match TRBD2. The CDR3 contains 15 residues. V lost 0 bases to trimming and J lost 3 bases; unmatched junction nucleotides: 2. Germline V gene lookup returns CDR1 LGHNA and CDR2 YSLEER. DNA of the CDR3: TGCGCCAGCAGCCAAGATGGGACTATCTACAATGAGCAGTTCTTC. It is translated as CASSQDGTIYNEQFF.

This clone was detected only a few times. The chain recombines TRBV7-2 with TRBJ1-1; the D gene is possibly TRBD1 (5 bases). Trimming took off 4 bases at V and 8 bases at J, with 14 bases between the two ends. This CDR3 spans 13 amino acids. Germline CDR1 and CDR2: SGHTA and FQGNSA. The CDR3 DNA follows: TGTGCCAGCAGCTACTACAGGAGGGAAGAAGCTTTCTTT. Amino acid sequence: CASSYYRREEAFF.

The V and J genes are TRBV11-2 and TRBJ2-7; TRBD1 is a possible D gene (5 bases). With 5 bases removed from V and 5 bases from J, the gap between germline ends came to 16 bases. The CDR3 totals 14 residues. Germline assignment: CDR1 SGHAT and CDR2 FQNNGV. The CDR3 sequence: CASSLDQGLHEQYF. For the CDR3, the DNA is TGTGCCAGCAGCCTGGATCAGGGTCTCCACGAGCAGTACTTC.

This clone has more than one count but fewer than ten. The rearrangement links TRBV25-1 to TRBJ2-5; 9 bases line up with TRBD2. The CDR3 contains 17 residues. Trimming removed 3 bases from V and 1 base from J; junction bases left unmatched: 9. CDR1 is MGHDK and CDR2 is SYGVNS in the germline V gene. Here the CDR3 DNA reads TGTGCCAGCAGTGACCCCCAGGGAGCGGGGGGCCAAGAGACCCAGTACTTC. This codes for CASSDPQGAGGQETQYF.

This clone was picked up a small number of times. This sequence joins TRBV6-5 and TRBJ2-5; 9 bases align to TRBD2. Germline CDR1 MNHEY, CDR2 SVGAGI. The CDR3 totals 15 residues. V was clipped by 3 bases and J by 7 bases; unmatched bases: 9. CDR3 protein: CASSYTSGGSRTQYF. In DNA, the CDR3 is TGTGCCAGCAGTTATACGAGCGGGGGGTCTAGGACCCAGTACTTC.

The gene calls are TRBV7-8 and TRBJ2-3, with 7 bases that match TRBD2. V was clipped by 1 base and J by 5 bases; unmatched bases: 9. This CDR3 comprises 16 residues. The V gene's germline CDR1 is SGHVS and CDR2 FQNEAQ. CDR3: CASSLGSGGGGDTQYF. The CDR3 nucleotides read TGTGCCAGCAGCTTAGGGTCTGGCGGGGGAGGAGATACGCAGTATTTT.

This clone occurred a few times. The rearrangement uses TRBV9 and TRBJ2-7; the D gene is possibly TRBD1 (6 bases). The CDR3 is made up of 14 amino acids. Germline loops: CDR1 SGDLS, CDR2 YYNGEE. V was cut by 4 bases and J by 7 bases, with 18 bases left in between. Here the CDR3 DNA reads TGTGCCAGCAGCCTCCGACAGGATCCGGGGGAGCAGTACTTC. This gives the protein CASSLRQDPGEQYF. The complete variable domain, with remaining parts taken from reference TRBV9 and TRBJ2-7, reads DSGVTQTPKHLITATGQRVTLRCSPRSGDLSVYWYQQSLDQGLQFLIQYYNGEERAKGNILERFSAQQFPDLHSELNLSSLELGDSALYFCASSLRQDPGEQYFGPGTRLTVT.

This clone has only a few counts. This chain joins TRBV6-5 and TRBJ1-5; 11 bases fit TRBD1. Germline CDR1 and CDR2: MNHEY and SVGAGI. The CDR3 runs to 14 residues. V shed 7 bases, J shed 6 bases, and the junction held 5 bases outside the gene matches. In DNA form, the CDR3 reads TGTGCCAGCACCCGGACAGGGGGCAGTCAGCCCCAGCATTTT. It yields the protein CASTRTGGSQPQHF.

The sample holds a few counts of this clone. This CDR3 reads CSARDIYEQYF. Here the CDR3 DNA reads TGCAGTGCTAGAGATATTTACGAGCAGTACTTC. The chain recombines TRBV20-1 with TRBJ2-7; no reliable D call. The CDR3 has 11 amino acids. V was shortened by 0 bases and J by 4 bases, with 4 bases between the two germline ends. Germline V gene sequence: CDR1 DFQATT, CDR2 SNEGSKA (reference sequence).

This clone was counted only a few times. This sequence joins TRBV7-2 and TRBJ1-6; a possible D gene is TRBD1 (5 bases). CDR1 and CDR2 from the germline V gene are SGHTA and FQGNSA. The V and J ends lost 4 bases and 6 bases respectively, with 13 bases between them. This CDR3 is 15 amino acids long. The DNA of the CDR3 is TGTGCCAGCAGCTCCCTAGGGGTGGTTAATTCACCCCTCCACTTT. Translation gives CASSSLGVVNSPLHF.

This clone was observed a few times. This rearrangement joins TRBV27 to TRBJ2-3, with TRBD2 as a possible D gene (5 bases). V lost 8 bases and J 0 bases, leaving 9 bases between the germline ends. The CDR3 contains 13 residues. In germline, CDR1 is MNHEY, CDR2 SMNVEV (reference sequence). The CDR3 region is CASGGASTDTQYF. Written as DNA, the CDR3 is TGTGCCAGCGGAGGTGCTAGCACAGATACGCAGTATTTT.

A few counts support this clone. The chain is built from TRBV6-5 and TRBJ1-2; D is unclear. V shed 0 bases and J shed 8 bases, with 13 bases lying between them. Germline-derived CDR1 and CDR2 are MNHEY and SVGAGI. This CDR3 has 14 residues. The CDR3 loop is CASSYSGEIGGYTF. DNA for the CDR3: TGTGCCAGCAGTTACTCCGGGGAAATAGGCGGCTACACCTTC.

The rearrangement uses TRBV5-1 and TRBJ1-1; 7 bases agree with TRBD1. The CDR3 consists of 17 residues. The V gene end was trimmed by 4 bases and the J gene end by 0 bases; junction bases not matched to a gene: 12. Germline V gene data show CDR1 as SGHRS and CDR2 as YFSETQ. The CDR3 DNA is TGCGCCAGCAGCGTGTCCGGGACAGCTCCTATGAACACTGAAGCTTTCTTT. Residues: CASSVSGTAPMNTEAFF.

This clone was recorded many times. The V call is TRBV5-1, the J call TRBJ2-3; 13 nucleotides match TRBD2. Germline loops: CDR1 SGHRS, CDR2 YFSETQ. The CDR3 sequence is 18 residues long. Germline trimming cut 3 bases from V and 5 bases from J; bases unmatched to any gene: 12. The CDR3 loop reads CASSSSTGLAGDKDTQYF. The CDR3 DNA sequence: TGCGCCAGCAGCTCATCAACTGGACTAGCGGGGGACAAAGATACGCAGTATTTT.

In this sample, this clone turned up a few times. The chain joins TRBV19 to TRBJ2-1; 10 bases agree with TRBD1. The CDR3 loop spans 15 amino acids. J gave up 3 bases and V 6 bases, and 5 bases lay outside the gene matches. Germline CDR1 is LNHDA and CDR2 is SQIVND (reference sequence). The CDR3, as DNA: TGTGCCAGTAGAATCGGGACAGGGGTCTACAATGAGCAGTTCTTC. This translates into CASRIGTGVYNEQFF.

This chain links TRBV4-3 with TRBJ1-4; TRBD1 is a possible D gene (5 bases). The CDR3 contains 16 residues. Germline loops: CDR1 LGHNA, CDR2 YSLEER. Trimming pared 3 bases from V and 0 bases from J, leaving 11 bases between. In DNA form, the CDR3 reads TGCGCCAGCAGCCAGGAGGGACGGTCAACTAATGAAAAACTGTTTTTT. It translates to CASSQEGRSTNEKLFF.

This clone was detected only a few times. The rearrangement joins TRBV2 to TRBJ2-5; TRBD1 is a possible D gene (6 bases). The V gene's germline CDR1 is SNHLY and CDR2 FYNNEI. The CDR3 extends over 14 amino acids. Trimming pared 8 bases from V and 1 base from J, leaving 14 bases between. The DNA of the CDR3 is TGTGCCAGCGCTAACAGGGTAGCCCAAGAGACCCAGTACTTC. Its protein is CASANRVAQETQYF.

The chain employs TRBV5-1 and TRBJ1-6; D might be TRBD1 (6 bases). With 2 bases removed from V and 9 bases from J, the gap between germline ends came to 21 bases. Germline CDR1 reads SGHRS; CDR2 reads YFSETQ. The CDR3 is made up of 17 amino acids. In DNA form, the CDR3 reads TGCGCCAGCAGCTTCACCCAACAGGGCTTAGGGGGTTCACCCCTCCACTTT. Its translation: CASSFTQQGLGGSPLHF.

The chain couples TRBV2 to TRBJ1-1; TRBD1 matches at 7 bases. CDR1 SNHLY and CDR2 FYNNEI come from the germline V gene. V lost 5 bases, J lost 1 base, and 10 bases stayed unmatched. CDR3 length: 16 amino acids. CDR3 protein: CASSFLGTVPNTEAFF. The CDR3 DNA is TGTGCCAGCAGTTTCTTAGGGACAGTACCGAACACTGAAGCTTTCTTT.

This clone was detected only a few times. The chain is built from TRBV7-6 and TRBJ2-5; TRBD1 matches 9 bases. V gave up 6 bases and J gave up 7 bases; unmatched junction bases: 9. The germline gives CDR1 SGHVS, CDR2 FNYEAQ. The CDR3 covers 14 residues. CDR3 sequence (DNA): TGTGCCAGCAGAAAGGGACAGGGTGTCGGGACCCAGTACTTC. Encoded protein: CASRKGQGVGTQYF. The entire variable domain, with the rest obtained from reference TRBV7-6 and TRBJ2-5, is as follows: GAGVSQSPRYKVTKRGQDVALRCDPISGHVSLYWYRQALGQGPEFLTYFNYEAQQDKSGLPNDRFSAERPEGSISTLTIQRTEQRDSAMYRCASRKGQGVGTQYFGPGTRLLVL.

V is TRBV6-5 and J is TRBJ2-1; 7 bases are shared with TRBD2. This CDR3 spans 14 amino acids. The germline V gene encodes CDR1 MNHEY and CDR2 SVGAGI. Unmatched junction bases numbered 4, after V lost 2 bases and J lost 6 bases. Here the CDR3 reads CASSYGLVRNEQFF. The CDR3 DNA follows: TGTGCCAGCAGTTACGGACTAGTTCGCAATGAGCAGTTCTTC.

This clone has more than one count but fewer than ten. The gene calls are TRBV7-2 and TRBJ1-2, with D possibly TRBD1 on 6 matching bases. Germline V gives CDR1 SGHTA, CDR2 FQGNSA. V lost 5 bases, J lost 8 bases, and 18 bases lay in between. The CDR3 spans 14 residues. The DNA for the CDR3 is TGTGCCAGCAGCGTAGAAGGACAGCGAGGGGGCTACACCTTC. It encodes CASSVEGQRGGYTF.